The rows below give T cell receptor beta chains drawn from one sample of a study of human thymus T cells. TCRdb's table, derived via immunoSEQ multiplex PCR, lists solely in-frame clones and lacks some. Among some 120,000 clones listed, around 94% were seen once. The sequenced sample consisted of thymus tissue. The receptors shown here come from a boy younger than two with a congenital heart defect but otherwise immunologically healthy. The CDR3 runs from the conserved cysteine through the conserved F or W. Fields, in order: CDR3 protein, CDR3 DNA, V gene, clone size, J gene, D gene. D genes are given only for firm matches. Some rows mark clone size as missing; the rest say once, few, many or name a class of expanded clone.

cdr3_aa: CASSQGVASGALGETQYF; cdr3_nt: TGCGCCAGCAGCCAAGGGGTCGCTAGCGGGGCTCTCGGGGAGACCCAGTACTTC; v_call: TRBV4-3; clone_size: -; j_call: TRBJ2-5; d_call: TRBD2
cdr3_aa: CASSQDRAGKPQHF; cdr3_nt: TGCGCCAGCAGCCAAGACCGGGCCGGTAAGCCCCAGCATTTT; v_call: TRBV4-3; clone_size: -; j_call: TRBJ1-5; d_call: -
cdr3_aa: CASSQRSGSRAGIYNEQFF; cdr3_nt: TGCGCCAGCAGCCAGAGGAGTGGAAGTAGGGCGGGGATTTACAATGAGCAGTTCTTC; v_call: TRBV4-1; clone_size: -; j_call: TRBJ2-1; d_call: -
cdr3_aa: CASSTYRGYTEAFF; cdr3_nt: TGTGCCAGCAGCACCTACAGGGGATACACTGAAGCTTTCTTT; v_call: TRBV5-6; clone_size: -; j_call: TRBJ1-1; d_call: TRBD1
cdr3_aa: CASSYSRDSKHTQYF; cdr3_nt: TGTGCCAGCAGTTACTCGCGGGACTCTAAACATACGCAGTATTTT; v_call: TRBV6-5; clone_size: -; j_call: TRBJ2-3; d_call: -
cdr3_aa: CAWSVGWGRWDTEAFF; cdr3_nt: TGTGCCTGGAGTGTGGGATGGGGTAGGTGGGACACTGAAGCTTTCTTT; v_call: TRBV30; clone_size: few; j_call: TRBJ1-1; d_call: -
cdr3_aa: CAWSIGGGQPQHF; cdr3_nt: TGTGCCTGGAGTATCGGAGGAGGCCAGCCCCAGCATTTT; v_call: TRBV30; clone_size: -; j_call: TRBJ1-5; d_call: -
cdr3_aa: CASSLVAGIYNEQFF; cdr3_nt: TGCGCCAGCAGCTTGGTAGCGGGGATTTACAATGAGCAGTTCTTC; v_call: TRBV5-1; clone_size: -; j_call: TRBJ2-1; d_call: TRBD2
cdr3_aa: CASSLVGRGLEGYTF; cdr3_nt: TGTGCCAGCAGCTTAGTCGGCAGGGGATTGGAAGGCTACACCTTC; v_call: TRBV11-2; clone_size: -; j_call: TRBJ1-2; d_call: -
cdr3_aa: CASTRSSTDTQYF; cdr3_nt: TGTGCCAGCACCCGGAGTTCCACAGATACGCAGTATTTT; v_call: TRBV7-2; clone_size: -; j_call: TRBJ2-3; d_call: -
cdr3_aa: CAVSGQLNEKLFF; cdr3_nt: TGTGCCGTTTCGGGACAGCTTAATGAAAAACTGTTTTTT; v_call: TRBV10-3; clone_size: -; j_call: TRBJ1-4; d_call: TRBD1
cdr3_aa: CASSCHLEETQYF; cdr3_nt: TGTGCCAGCAGTTGCCATCTAGAAGAGACCCAGTACTTC; v_call: TRBV28; clone_size: -; j_call: TRBJ2-5; d_call: -
cdr3_aa: CASSPTRPTTDTQYF; cdr3_nt: TGTGCCAGCAGCCCAACCAGGCCGACCACAGATACGCAGTATTTT; v_call: TRBV7-2; clone_size: -; j_call: TRBJ2-3; d_call: -
cdr3_aa: CASSPPISGNTIYF; cdr3_nt: TGTGCCAGCAGCCCTCCGATCTCTGGAAACACCATATATTTT; v_call: TRBV7-9; clone_size: -; j_call: TRBJ1-3; d_call: -
cdr3_aa: CAWSVWDGYTF; cdr3_nt: TGTGCCTGGAGTGTGTGGGATGGCTACACCTTC; v_call: TRBV30; clone_size: -; j_call: TRBJ1-2; d_call: -
cdr3_aa: CASSPKEGKETQYF; cdr3_nt: TGCGCCAGCAGCCCAAAGGAGGGGAAAGAGACCCAGTACTTC; v_call: TRBV4-1; clone_size: -; j_call: TRBJ2-5; d_call: -
cdr3_aa: CASSHNGGTGTTAKGYTF; cdr3_nt: TGTGCCAGCAGCCATAACGGGGGGACAGGGACAACTGCAAAGGGCTACACCTTC; v_call: TRBV11-2; clone_size: -; j_call: TRBJ1-2; d_call: TRBD1
cdr3_aa: CASSHLAGDGNSPLHF; cdr3_nt: TGCGCCAGCAGCCACCTTGCAGGGGATGGAAATTCACCCCTCCACTTT; v_call: TRBV4-1; clone_size: once; j_call: TRBJ1-6; d_call: -
cdr3_aa: CASSWRDRGSQPQHF; cdr3_nt: TGTGCCAGCAGTTGGAGGGACAGGGGGAGTCAGCCCCAGCATTTT; v_call: TRBV5-8; clone_size: -; j_call: TRBJ1-5; d_call: TRBD1
cdr3_aa: CSVEVPRGSPETQYF; cdr3_nt: TGCAGCGTTGAAGTCCCGCGGGGGAGCCCAGAGACCCAGTACTTC; v_call: TRBV29-1; clone_size: -; j_call: TRBJ2-5; d_call: TRBD2
cdr3_aa: CASGASWETQYF; cdr3_nt: TGTGCCAGCGGGGCGAGCTGGGAGACCCAGTACTTC; v_call: TRBV5-4; clone_size: -; j_call: TRBJ2-5; d_call: -
cdr3_aa: CASWVARPNTGELFF; cdr3_nt: TGTGCCAGCTGGGTAGCGAGGCCGAACACCGGGGAGCTGTTTTTT; v_call: TRBV2; clone_size: -; j_call: TRBJ2-2; d_call: -
cdr3_aa: CASSQVDGTEAFF; cdr3_nt: TGCGCCAGCAGCCAAGTGGATGGAACTGAAGCTTTCTTT; v_call: TRBV4-3; clone_size: -; j_call: TRBJ1-1; d_call: -
cdr3_aa: CASSGPPRRGASSETQYF; cdr3_nt: TGTGCCAGCAGCGGCCCGCCTCGTCGGGGTGCGTCGTCAGAGACCCAGTACTTC; v_call: TRBV7-9; clone_size: -; j_call: TRBJ2-5; d_call: -
cdr3_aa: CASRKESGGTQYF; cdr3_nt: TGTGCCAGCAGGAAGGAGAGCGGGGGGACCCAGTACTTC; v_call: TRBV2; clone_size: -; j_call: TRBJ2-5; d_call: TRBD2
cdr3_aa: CASSWGTQGAVYEQYF; cdr3_nt: TGCGCCAGCAGCTGGGGTACACAGGGGGCAGTCTACGAGCAGTACTTC; v_call: TRBV5-1; clone_size: -; j_call: TRBJ2-7; d_call: TRBD1
cdr3_aa: CASSLTAGGQETQYF; cdr3_nt: TGTGCCAGCAGCTTGACAGCGGGGGGCCAAGAGACCCAGTACTTC; v_call: TRBV5-6; clone_size: -; j_call: TRBJ2-5; d_call: TRBD2
cdr3_aa: CATTTGGRTGELFF; cdr3_nt: TGTGCCACCACGACAGGGGGAAGGACCGGGGAGCTGTTTTTT; v_call: TRBV15; clone_size: -; j_call: TRBJ2-2; d_call: TRBD1
cdr3_aa: CAISEEGYGYTF; cdr3_nt: TGTGCCATCAGTGAGGAGGGCTATGGCTACACCTTC; v_call: TRBV10-3; clone_size: -; j_call: TRBJ1-2; d_call: -
cdr3_aa: CASSATNDQPQHF; cdr3_nt: TGTGCCAGCAGCGCGACAAACGATCAGCCCCAGCATTTT; v_call: TRBV11-3; clone_size: -; j_call: TRBJ1-5; d_call: -
cdr3_aa: CASSVERVGGANVLTF; cdr3_nt: TGTGCCAGCAGCGTAGAGAGGGTCGGTGGGGCCAACGTCCTGACTTTC; v_call: TRBV9; clone_size: -; j_call: TRBJ2-6; d_call: -
cdr3_aa: CASSLGTGPSPEQYF; cdr3_nt: TGTGCCAGCAGCTTAGGCACGGGGCCCTCCCCCGAGCAGTACTTC; v_call: TRBV7-2; clone_size: once; j_call: TRBJ2-7; d_call: -
cdr3_aa: CASSLSHLSRAGEKLFF; cdr3_nt: TGTGCCAGCAGTTTATCACATTTGTCCAGGGCGGGTGAAAAACTGTTTTTT; v_call: TRBV27; clone_size: -; j_call: TRBJ1-4; d_call: -
cdr3_aa: CASSLIGDSDSGNTIYF; cdr3_nt: TGTGCCAGCAGCTTAATCGGGGACAGCGACTCTGGAAACACCATATATTTT; v_call: TRBV7-2; clone_size: -; j_call: TRBJ1-3; d_call: TRBD1
cdr3_aa: CASSLIFPGELFF; cdr3_nt: TGTGCCAGCAGCTTAATATTTCCCGGGGAGCTGTTTTTT; v_call: TRBV7-3; clone_size: -; j_call: TRBJ2-2; d_call: -
cdr3_aa: CASSNLGRTAEDTQYF; cdr3_nt: TGCGCCAGCAGCAACCTTGGGAGGACAGCGGAAGATACGCAGTATTTT; v_call: TRBV5-1; clone_size: -; j_call: TRBJ2-3; d_call: -
cdr3_aa: CASSEGGAREQFF; cdr3_nt: TGTGCCAGCAGCGAGGGGGGGGCGCGGGAGCAGTTCTTC; v_call: TRBV14; clone_size: -; j_call: TRBJ2-1; d_call: -
cdr3_aa: CASSLPGRSIDTGGYTF; cdr3_nt: TGTGCCAGCAGTTTACCAGGGAGGAGCATCGATACGGGAGGCTACACCTTC; v_call: TRBV28; clone_size: once; j_call: TRBJ1-2; d_call: -
cdr3_aa: CASSHPRDRGRTNYGYTF; cdr3_nt: TGCGCCAGCAGCCACCCCCGGGACAGGGGGCGGACCAACTATGGCTACACCTTC; v_call: TRBV4-1; clone_size: -; j_call: TRBJ1-2; d_call: TRBD1
cdr3_aa: CASSQGSSGGDSPRETQYF; cdr3_nt: TGTGCCAGCAGCCAAGGTTCTAGCGGGGGGGATTCTCCGAGGGAGACCCAGTACTTC; v_call: TRBV14; clone_size: -; j_call: TRBJ2-5; d_call: TRBD2
cdr3_aa: CASSSTGTGYTDTQYF; cdr3_nt: TGTGCCAGCAGCTCTACCGGGACAGGCTACACAGATACGCAGTATTTT; v_call: TRBV11-2; clone_size: once; j_call: TRBJ2-3; d_call: TRBD1
cdr3_aa: CASSFRLAGHNEQFF; cdr3_nt: TGTGCCAGCAGCTTCAGACTAGCGGGACACAATGAGCAGTTCTTC; v_call: TRBV7-7; clone_size: -; j_call: TRBJ2-1; d_call: TRBD2
cdr3_aa: CASRDRRADTQYF; cdr3_nt: TGTGCCAGTAGGGACAGACGGGCAGATACGCAGTATTTT; v_call: TRBV5-4; clone_size: -; j_call: TRBJ2-3; d_call: TRBD1
cdr3_aa: CASSPHLALNTEAFF; cdr3_nt: TGTGCCAGCAGTCCCCACCTCGCCCTGAACACTGAAGCTTTCTTT; v_call: TRBV28; clone_size: -; j_call: TRBJ1-1; d_call: -
cdr3_aa: CASSQAGTGGASKNIQYF; cdr3_nt: TGCGCCAGCAGCCAAGCGGGCACAGGGGGCGCGTCCAAAAACATTCAGTACTTC; v_call: TRBV4-3; clone_size: -; j_call: TRBJ2-4; d_call: TRBD1
cdr3_aa: CASGKRGPIYGYTF; cdr3_nt: TGTGCCAGTGGAAAAAGGGGCCCGATCTATGGCTACACCTTC; v_call: TRBV28; clone_size: -; j_call: TRBJ1-2; d_call: -
cdr3_aa: CASTPGTPDQPQHF; cdr3_nt: TGTGCCAGCACCCCCGGGACGCCAGATCAGCCCCAGCATTTT; v_call: TRBV11-2; clone_size: -; j_call: TRBJ1-5; d_call: -
cdr3_aa: CASRLGSYCYEQYF; cdr3_nt: TGTGCAAGTCGCTTAGGCTCCTATTGCTACGAGCAGTACTTC; v_call: TRBV12-2; clone_size: once; j_call: TRBJ2-7; d_call: -
cdr3_aa: CASSQDGPGAGYGYTF; cdr3_nt: TGCGCCAGCAGCCAAGACGGCCCGGGGGCAGGGTATGGCTACACCTTC; v_call: TRBV4-3; clone_size: -; j_call: TRBJ1-2; d_call: -
cdr3_aa: CASSYLERDRNQPQHF; cdr3_nt: TGTGCCAGCAGTTACTTGGAAAGGGACCGAAATCAGCCCCAGCATTTT; v_call: TRBV6-6; clone_size: -; j_call: TRBJ1-5; d_call: -
cdr3_aa: CASSYRDRDSYEQYF; cdr3_nt: TGTGCCAGCAGTTACCGGGACAGGGACTCCTACGAGCAGTACTTC; v_call: TRBV6-5; clone_size: -; j_call: TRBJ2-7; d_call: TRBD1
cdr3_aa: CASSLWGTTKSSGANVLTF; cdr3_nt: TGTGCCAGCAGCCTGTGGGGGACAACTAAGAGCTCTGGGGCCAACGTCCTGACTTTC; v_call: TRBV9; clone_size: -; j_call: TRBJ2-6; d_call: -
cdr3_aa: CATSRDRGAQYF; cdr3_nt: TGTGCCACCAGCAGAGATCGGGGGGCCCAGTACTTC; v_call: TRBV15; clone_size: -; j_call: TRBJ2-5; d_call: TRBD2